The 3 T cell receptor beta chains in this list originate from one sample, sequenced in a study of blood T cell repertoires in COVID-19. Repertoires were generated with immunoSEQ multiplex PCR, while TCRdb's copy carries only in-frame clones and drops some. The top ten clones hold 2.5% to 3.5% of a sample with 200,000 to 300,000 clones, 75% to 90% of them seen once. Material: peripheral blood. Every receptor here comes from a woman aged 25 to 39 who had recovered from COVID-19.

CDR3 protein: CASSIGTGNGYTF. The CDR3 bases are TGCGCCAGCAGCATCGGGACAGGGAATGGCTACACCTTC. V usage is TRBV5-1 and J usage is TRBJ1-2; TRBD1 matches at 9 bases. V dropped 4 bases and J dropped 6; count of bases not matched to a gene: 4. The CDR3 has 13 amino acids. Germline CDR1 reads SGHRS; CDR2 reads YFSETQ.

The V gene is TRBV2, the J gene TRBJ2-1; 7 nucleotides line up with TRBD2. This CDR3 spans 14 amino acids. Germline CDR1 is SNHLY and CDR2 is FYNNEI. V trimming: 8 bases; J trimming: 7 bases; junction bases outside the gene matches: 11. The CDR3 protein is CASRTGGIGNEQFF. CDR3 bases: TGTGCCAGCCGTACCGGGGGGATTGGGAATGAGCAGTTCTTC.

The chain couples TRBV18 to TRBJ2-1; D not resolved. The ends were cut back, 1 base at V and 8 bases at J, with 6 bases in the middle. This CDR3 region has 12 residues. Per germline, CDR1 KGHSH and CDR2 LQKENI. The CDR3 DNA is TGTGCCAGCTCACCACGACTCGATGAGCAGTTCTTC. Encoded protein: CASSPRLDEQFF.